This TCR beta chain was captured in a study of T cell changes during pregnancy in multiple sclerosis. Repertoires were generated with immunoSEQ multiplex PCR, while TCRdb's copy carries only in-frame clones and drops some. The sample has 15,000 to 20,000 clones, around 87% seen once; the top ten hold roughly 14%. After removal of 2 bases from V and 6 bases from J, the junction contained 3 bases not matched to a gene. Looked up from germline, CDR1 is SGHRS and CDR2 is YFSETQ. This CDR3 contains 13 residues. The sequence came from a female donor in good health, enrolled as a control in a pregnancy study. The sequencing here drew on CD8+ T cells from peripheral blood mononuclear cells, taken in the third trimester of pregnancy. The V call is TRBV5-1, the J call TRBJ1-2; TRBD1 agrees at 8 bases. CDR3 nucleotides: TGCGCCAGCAGCTTAGGACAGGGCAATGGCTACACCTTC. Translating it yields CASSLGQGNGYTF.